This T cell receptor beta chain was documented in a study of T cell responses to AZD1222 COVID-19 vaccine. The germline CDR1 and CDR2 sequences are KGHDR and SFDVKD. The CDR3 is 13 amino acids. Trimming cost V 9 bases and J 2 bases, with 11 bases left between them. TCRdb's copy holds only in-frame clones and misses some; the assay was immunoSEQ multiplex PCR. The data show more than 100,000 clones, with 75% to 90% seen just once and 2.6% held by the top ten. The source of this sequence is an adult who received the AZD1222 COVID-19 vaccine. The chain uses TRBV24-1 and TRBJ2-3; D is tentatively TRBD1 or TRBD2 (5 bases each). The starting material was peripheral blood, obtained 28 days after the second AZD1222 dose. The CDR3 region has the DNA TGTGCCACCCGACGGGGCACCACAGATACGCAGTATTTT. Translated, it gives CATRRGTTDTQYF.